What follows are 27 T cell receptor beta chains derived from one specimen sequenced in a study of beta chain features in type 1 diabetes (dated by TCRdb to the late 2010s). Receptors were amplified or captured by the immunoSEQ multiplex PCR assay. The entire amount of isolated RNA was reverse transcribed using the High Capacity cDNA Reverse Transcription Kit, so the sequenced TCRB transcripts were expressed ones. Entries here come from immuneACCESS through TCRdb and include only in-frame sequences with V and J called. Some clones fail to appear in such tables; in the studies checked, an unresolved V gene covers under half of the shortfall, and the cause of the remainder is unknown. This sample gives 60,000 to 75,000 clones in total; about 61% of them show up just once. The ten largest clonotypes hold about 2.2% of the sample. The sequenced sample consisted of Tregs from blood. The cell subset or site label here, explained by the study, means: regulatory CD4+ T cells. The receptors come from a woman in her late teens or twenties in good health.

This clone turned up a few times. In DNA form, the CDR3 reads TGTGCCAGCAGCGCGTACAGGGACGGCTCCTACGAGCAGTACTTC. It translates to CASSAYRDGSYEQYF. The chain links TRBV9 to TRBJ2-7; possibly TRBD1 for D (6 bases). The germline V gene has CDR1 SGDLS and CDR2 YYNGEE. The CDR3 has 15 amino acids. Trimming cost V 3 bases and J 0 bases, with 13 bases left between them.

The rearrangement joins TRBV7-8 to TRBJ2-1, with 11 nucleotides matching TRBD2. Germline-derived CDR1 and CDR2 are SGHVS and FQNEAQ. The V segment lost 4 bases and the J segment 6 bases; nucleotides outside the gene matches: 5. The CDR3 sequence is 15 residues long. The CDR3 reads CASSSRLAGINEQFF. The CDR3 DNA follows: TGTGCCAGCAGCTCAAGACTAGCGGGAATCAATGAGCAGTTCTTC.

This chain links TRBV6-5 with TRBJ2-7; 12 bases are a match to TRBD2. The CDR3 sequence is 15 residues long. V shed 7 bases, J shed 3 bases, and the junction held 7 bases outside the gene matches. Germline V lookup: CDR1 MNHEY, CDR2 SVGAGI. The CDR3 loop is CASTPGTSGFYEQYF. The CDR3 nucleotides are TGTGCCAGCACCCCCGGGACTAGCGGGTTCTACGAGCAGTACTTC.

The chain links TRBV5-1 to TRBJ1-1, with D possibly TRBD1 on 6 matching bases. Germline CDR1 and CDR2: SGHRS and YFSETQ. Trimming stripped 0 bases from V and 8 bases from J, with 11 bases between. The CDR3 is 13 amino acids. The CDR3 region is CASSLERTAEAFF. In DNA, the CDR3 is TGCGCCAGCAGCTTGGAGAGGACAGCCGAAGCTTTCTTT.

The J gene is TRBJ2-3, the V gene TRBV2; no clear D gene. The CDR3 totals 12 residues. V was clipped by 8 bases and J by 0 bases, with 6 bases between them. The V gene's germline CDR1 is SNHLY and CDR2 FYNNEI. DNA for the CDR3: TGTGCCAGCTCCGGGAGCACAGATACGCAGTATTTT. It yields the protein CASSGSTDTQYF.

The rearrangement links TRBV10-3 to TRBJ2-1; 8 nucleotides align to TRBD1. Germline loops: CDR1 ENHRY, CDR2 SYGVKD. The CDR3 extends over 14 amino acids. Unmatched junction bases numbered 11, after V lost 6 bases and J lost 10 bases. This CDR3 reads CAISRDRLGREQFF. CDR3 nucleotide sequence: TGTGCCATCAGCCGGGACAGGTTAGGTAGGGAGCAGTTCTTC.

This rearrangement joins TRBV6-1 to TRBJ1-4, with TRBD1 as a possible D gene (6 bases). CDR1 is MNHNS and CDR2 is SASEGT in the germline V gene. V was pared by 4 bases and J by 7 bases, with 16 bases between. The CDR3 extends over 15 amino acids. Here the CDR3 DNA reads TGTGCCAGCAGTGCCAACAGGGTTGTAATTGAAAAACTGTTTTTT. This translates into CASSANRVVIEKLFF.

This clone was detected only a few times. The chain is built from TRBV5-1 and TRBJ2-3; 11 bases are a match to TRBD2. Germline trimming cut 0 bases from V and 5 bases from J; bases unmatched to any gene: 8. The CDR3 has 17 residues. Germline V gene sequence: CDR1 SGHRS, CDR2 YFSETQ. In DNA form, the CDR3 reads TGCGCCAGCAGCTTGGCCGGAATAGCGGGAGGGCGAGATACGCAGTATTTT. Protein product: CASSLAGIAGGRDTQYF.

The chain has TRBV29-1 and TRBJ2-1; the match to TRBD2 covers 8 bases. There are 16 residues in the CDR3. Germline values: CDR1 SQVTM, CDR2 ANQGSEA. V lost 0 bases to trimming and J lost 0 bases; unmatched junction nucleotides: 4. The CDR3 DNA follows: TGCAGCGTTGAAGATCTAGCGGGTGGCTCCTACAATGAGCAGTTCTTC. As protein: CSVEDLAGGSYNEQFF.

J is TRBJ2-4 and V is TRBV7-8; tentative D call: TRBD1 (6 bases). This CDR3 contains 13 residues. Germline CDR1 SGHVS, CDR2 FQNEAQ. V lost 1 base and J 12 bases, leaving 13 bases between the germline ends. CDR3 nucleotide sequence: TGTGCCAGCAGCTTAGGTTGGGACACCGATCAGTACTTC. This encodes CASSLGWDTDQYF.

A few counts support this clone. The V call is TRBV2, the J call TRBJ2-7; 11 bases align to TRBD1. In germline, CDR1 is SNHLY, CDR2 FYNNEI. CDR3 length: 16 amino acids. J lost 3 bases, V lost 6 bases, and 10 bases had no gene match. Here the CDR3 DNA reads TGTGCCAGCAGCGAACGAGGACAGGGGGCCATCTACGAGCAGTACTTC. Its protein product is CASSERGQGAIYEQYF.

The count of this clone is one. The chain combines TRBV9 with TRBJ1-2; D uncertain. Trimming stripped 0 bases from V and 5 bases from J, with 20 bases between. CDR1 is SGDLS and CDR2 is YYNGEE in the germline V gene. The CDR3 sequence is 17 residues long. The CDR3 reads CASSVGSGYGSPYGYTF. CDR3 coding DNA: TGTGCCAGCAGCGTAGGGTCGGGGTACGGGAGTCCGTATGGCTACACCTTC.

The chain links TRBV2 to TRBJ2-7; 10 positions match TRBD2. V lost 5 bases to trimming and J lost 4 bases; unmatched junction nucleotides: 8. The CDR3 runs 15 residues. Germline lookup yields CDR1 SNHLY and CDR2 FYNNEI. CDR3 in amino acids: CASSPFSSGGYEQYF. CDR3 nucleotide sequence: TGTGCCAGCAGTCCCTTTTCTAGCGGGGGATACGAGCAGTACTTC.

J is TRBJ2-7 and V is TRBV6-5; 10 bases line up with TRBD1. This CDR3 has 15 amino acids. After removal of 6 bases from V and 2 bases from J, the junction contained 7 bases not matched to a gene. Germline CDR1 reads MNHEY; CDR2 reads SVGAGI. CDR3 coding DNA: TGTGCCAGCAGGAAAGGGACAGGGGCTACCTACGAGCAGTACTTC. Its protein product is CASRKGTGATYEQYF.

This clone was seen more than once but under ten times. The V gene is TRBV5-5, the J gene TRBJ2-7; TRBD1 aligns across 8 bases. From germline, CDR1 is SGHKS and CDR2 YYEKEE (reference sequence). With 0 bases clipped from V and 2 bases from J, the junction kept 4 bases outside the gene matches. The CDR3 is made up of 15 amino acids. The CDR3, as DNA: TGTGCCAGCAGCTTGGCCGGGACAGGCCCCTACGAGCAGTACTTC. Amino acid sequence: CASSLAGTGPYEQYF.

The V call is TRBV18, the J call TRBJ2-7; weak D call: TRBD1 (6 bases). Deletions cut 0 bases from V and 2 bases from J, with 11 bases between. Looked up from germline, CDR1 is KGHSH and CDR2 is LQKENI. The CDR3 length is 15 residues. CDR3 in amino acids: CASSPPRDKAYEQYF. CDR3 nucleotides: TGTGCCAGCTCACCACCCCGGGACAAGGCCTACGAGCAGTACTTC.

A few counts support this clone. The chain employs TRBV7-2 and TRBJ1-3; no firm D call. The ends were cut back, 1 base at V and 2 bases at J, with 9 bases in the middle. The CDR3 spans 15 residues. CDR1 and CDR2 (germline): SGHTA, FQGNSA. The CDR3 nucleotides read TGTGCCAGCAGCTTAGACCTGGGAGCTGGAAACACCATATATTTT. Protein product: CASSLDLGAGNTIYF.

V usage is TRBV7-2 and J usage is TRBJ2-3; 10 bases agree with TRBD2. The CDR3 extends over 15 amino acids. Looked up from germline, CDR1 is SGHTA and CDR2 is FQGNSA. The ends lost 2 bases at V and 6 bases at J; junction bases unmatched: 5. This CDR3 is CASSLWLAGVDTQYF. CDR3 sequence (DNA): TGTGCCAGCAGCTTATGGCTAGCGGGGGTGGATACGCAGTATTTT.

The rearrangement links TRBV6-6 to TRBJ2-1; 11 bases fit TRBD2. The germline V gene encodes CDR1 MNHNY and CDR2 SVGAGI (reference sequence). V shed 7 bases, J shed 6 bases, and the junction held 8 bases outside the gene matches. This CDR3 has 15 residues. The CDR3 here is CASTGVAGGLNEQFF. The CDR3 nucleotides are TGTGCCAGCACGGGTGTAGCGGGGGGGCTCAATGAGCAGTTCTTC.

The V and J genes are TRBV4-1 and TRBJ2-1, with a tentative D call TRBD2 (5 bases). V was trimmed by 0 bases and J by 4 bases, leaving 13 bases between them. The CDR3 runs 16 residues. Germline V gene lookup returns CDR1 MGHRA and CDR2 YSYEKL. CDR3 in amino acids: CASSQDRLKLYNEQFF. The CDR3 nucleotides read TGCGCCAGCAGCCAAGATAGACTAAAACTATACAATGAGCAGTTCTTC.

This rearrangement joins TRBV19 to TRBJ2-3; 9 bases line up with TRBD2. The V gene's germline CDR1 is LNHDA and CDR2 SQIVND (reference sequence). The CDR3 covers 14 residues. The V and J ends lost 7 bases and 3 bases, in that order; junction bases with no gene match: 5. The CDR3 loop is CASTPTSGTDTQYF. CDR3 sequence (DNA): TGTGCCAGTACCCCGACTAGCGGAACAGATACGCAGTATTTT.

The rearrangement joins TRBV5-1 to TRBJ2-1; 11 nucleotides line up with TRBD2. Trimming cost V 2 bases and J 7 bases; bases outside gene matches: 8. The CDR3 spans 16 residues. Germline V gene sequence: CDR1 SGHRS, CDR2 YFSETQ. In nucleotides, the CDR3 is TGCGCCAGCAGCTTCTCACTAGCGGGGGCATGGAATGAGCAGTTCTTC. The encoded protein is CASSFSLAGAWNEQFF.

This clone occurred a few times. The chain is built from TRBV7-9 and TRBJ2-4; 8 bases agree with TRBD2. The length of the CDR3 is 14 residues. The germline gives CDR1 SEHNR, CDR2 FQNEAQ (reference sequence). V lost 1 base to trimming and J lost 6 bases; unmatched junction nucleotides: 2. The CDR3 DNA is TGTGCCAGCAGCTTAGTTAGCGGGATAAACATTCAGTACTTC. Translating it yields CASSLVSGINIQYF.

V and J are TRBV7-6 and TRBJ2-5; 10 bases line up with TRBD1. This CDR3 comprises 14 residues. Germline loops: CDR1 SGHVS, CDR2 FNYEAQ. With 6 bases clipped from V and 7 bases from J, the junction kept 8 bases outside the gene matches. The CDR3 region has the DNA TGTGCCAGCAGTGCTGGACAGGGGGGAGTGACCCAGTACTTC. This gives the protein CASSAGQGGVTQYF.

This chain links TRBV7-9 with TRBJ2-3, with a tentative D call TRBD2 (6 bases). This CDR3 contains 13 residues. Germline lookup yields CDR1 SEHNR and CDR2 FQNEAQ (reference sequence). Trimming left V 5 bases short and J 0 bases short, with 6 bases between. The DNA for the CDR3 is TGTGCCAGCAGCCGGGGGAGCACAGATACGCAGTATTTT. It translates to CASSRGSTDTQYF.

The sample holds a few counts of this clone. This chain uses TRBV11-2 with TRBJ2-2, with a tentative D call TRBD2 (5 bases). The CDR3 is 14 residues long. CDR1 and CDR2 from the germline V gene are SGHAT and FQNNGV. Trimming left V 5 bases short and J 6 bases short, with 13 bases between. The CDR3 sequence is CASSPPGLPGELFF. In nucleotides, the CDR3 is TGTGCCAGCAGCCCCCCCGGACTCCCCGGGGAGCTGTTTTTT.

CDR3 in amino acids: CATQGTSGSSYEQYF. The CDR3 DNA is TGTGCCACCCAGGGTACTAGCGGAAGCTCCTACGAGCAGTACTTC. This chain uses TRBV6-1 with TRBJ2-7, with TRBD2 matching over 8 bases. The J segment lost 0 bases and the V segment lost 10 bases, leaving 11 bases of the junction unmatched. Germline values: CDR1 MNHNS, CDR2 SASEGT. CDR3 length: 15 residues.